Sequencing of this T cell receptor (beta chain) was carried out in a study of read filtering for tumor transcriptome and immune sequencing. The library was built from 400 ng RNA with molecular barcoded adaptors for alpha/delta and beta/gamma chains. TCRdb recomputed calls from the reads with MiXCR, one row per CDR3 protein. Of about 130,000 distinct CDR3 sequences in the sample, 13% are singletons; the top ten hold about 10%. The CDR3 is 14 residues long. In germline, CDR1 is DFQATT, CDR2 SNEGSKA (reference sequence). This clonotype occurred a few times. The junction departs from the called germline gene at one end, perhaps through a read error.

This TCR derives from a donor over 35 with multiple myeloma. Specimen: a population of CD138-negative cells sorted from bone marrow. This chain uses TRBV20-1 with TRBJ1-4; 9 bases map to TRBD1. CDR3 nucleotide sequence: TGCAGTGCGGAATGGACAGGGGAAGGGGAAAAACGGTTTTTT. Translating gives CSAEWTGEGEKRFF.